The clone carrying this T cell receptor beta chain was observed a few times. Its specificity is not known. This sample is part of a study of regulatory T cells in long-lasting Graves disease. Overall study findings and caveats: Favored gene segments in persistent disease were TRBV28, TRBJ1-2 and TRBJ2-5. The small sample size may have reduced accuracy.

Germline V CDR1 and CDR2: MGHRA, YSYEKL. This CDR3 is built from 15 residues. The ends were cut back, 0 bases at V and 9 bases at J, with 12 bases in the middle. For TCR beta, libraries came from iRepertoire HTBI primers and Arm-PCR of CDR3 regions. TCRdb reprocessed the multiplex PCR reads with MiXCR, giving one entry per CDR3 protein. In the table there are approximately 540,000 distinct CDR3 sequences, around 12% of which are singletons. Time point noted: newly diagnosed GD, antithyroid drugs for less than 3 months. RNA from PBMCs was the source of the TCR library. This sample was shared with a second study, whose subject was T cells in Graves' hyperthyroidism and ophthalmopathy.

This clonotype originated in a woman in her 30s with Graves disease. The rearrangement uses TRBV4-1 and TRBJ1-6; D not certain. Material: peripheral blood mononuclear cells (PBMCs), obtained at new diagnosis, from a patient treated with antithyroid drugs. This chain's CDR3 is CASSQDPAVGSPLHF. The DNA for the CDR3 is TGCGCCAGCAGCCAAGATCCCGCCGTGGGTTCACCCCTCCACTTT.